The following is a T cell receptor beta chain sequence with its context. Which antigen it targets is not known. Base qualities are not recorded, but no much larger clone differs from it by a single base. The data stem from a study of blood T cell repertoires in COVID-19 (TCRdb year 2020). About the full investigation: Collaborator samples came from the United States, Italy and Spain and covered acute and convalescent phases of COVID-19. The material from the prospective study consisted of cDNA or gDNA derived from T cells, B-cell-depleted T cells, or PBMCs. Subjects who had been exposed to COVID-19, were actively infected with it, or had recovered from it provided the deeply sampled blood TCRbeta repertoires that made up the dataset. The repertoires were made available in a free public database intended to serve as a resource for research on the immune response to SARS-CoV-2. Samples were obtained from the ongoing ImmuneRACE study (first 160 participants) and from over a thousand subjects provided by 6 global collaborators. Nearly every sample came with metadata listing a de-identified subject ID, COVID-19 status, age in years and sex. Where available, HLA class I and class II types were taken from metadata supplied by the sample provider and were not determined by assay-based typing.

TCRbeta CDR3 regions were amplified from genomic DNA by means of the immunoSEQ Assay, a bias-controlled multiplex PCR. Processing in the source paper ran as follows. Within the assay, amplification of reference gene primers was used to estimate how many nucleated cells each sample contained. To quantify the absolute abundance of each unique TCRbeta CDR3 rearrangement, sequence reads were collapsed and filtered. For each sample, productive Simpson clonality was calculated as the square root of Simpson's diversity index over productive rearrangements. This immuneACCESS table, as held by TCRdb, lists in-frame sequences with V and J called but not all clones. Of the missing ones, under half trace to an unresolved V gene in checked studies; the others have no known cause. From that table come the V and J calls and clone size; the DNA was used to work out D and trimming. The sample table contains 150,000 to 200,000 clones; only one count was recorded for approximately 85% of them. The ten largest account for 9.5% to 11% of the sample.

Taken from cysteine to phenylalanine, the CDR3 has 14 residues. This entry keeps only the CDR3 DNA: 42 bases, framed from base 1. According to the germline V gene, CDR1 reads MNHEY and CDR2 reads SVGAGI. Trimming takes 6 bases from V and 4 bases from J, and the germline ends sit 16 bases apart. Each collaborating institution followed its own protocols to collect whole blood in K2EDTA tubes. For TCRbeta analysis, collaborator samples were shipped as frozen whole blood, as isolated PBMCs, or as DNA extracted from either sample type. The study at large found these results: The amount of clinical and demographic metadata varied by source and participant and was provided uncurated.

The sequencing sample was made of peripheral blood. The sequence came from a man in his 60s with active or convalescent COVID-19. Recombination linked TRBV6-5 to TRBJ2-7; tentative D gene TRBD2, with 5 bases matching. The DNA sequence is as follows: TGTGCCAGCAGGTCCCGGGGATCCCCTTACGAGCAGTACTTC. Translated, this gives CASRSRGSPYEQYF.